These 8 T cell receptor beta chains came from one sample sequenced in a study of blood T cell repertoires in COVID-19. Repertoires were generated with immunoSEQ multiplex PCR, while TCRdb's copy carries only in-frame clones and drops some. The sample contains a few hundred thousand clones, 82% of which appear only once. The sample taken for sequencing was peripheral blood. These receptors were taken from a woman between 18 and 29 years old with acute or convalescent COVID-19.

This chain uses TRBV27 with TRBJ1-2; D may be TRBD1 (6 bases). The V gene's germline CDR1 is MNHEY and CDR2 SMNVEV (reference sequence). This CDR3 comprises 14 residues. V lost 5 bases, J lost 7 bases, and 17 bases lay in between. In DNA, the CDR3 is TGTGCCAGCAGTCCGCTGGGGGGGCGCGTTGGCTACACCTTC. Protein: CASSPLGGRVGYTF.

The chain combines TRBV7-9 with TRBJ2-7; possible D gene TRBD1, 6 bases. This CDR3 contains 18 residues. Between the trimmed V and J ends, which lost 2 bases and 5 bases, there was a span of 25 bases. Germline V gene data show CDR1 as SEHNR and CDR2 as FQNEAQ (reference sequence). CDR3 in amino acids: CASSLFSPRGGLRHEQYF. CDR3 nucleotides: TGTGCCAGCAGCTTATTTAGCCCTCGAGGGGGTTTGCGTCACGAGCAGTACTTC.

The rearrangement links TRBV7-2 to TRBJ1-2; D call uncertain. Looked up from germline, CDR1 is SGHTA and CDR2 is FQGNSA. CDR3 length: 14 amino acids. V dropped 1 base and J dropped 6 bases, with 12 bases sitting between them. In DNA form, the CDR3 reads TGTGCCAGCAGCTTAGGTTTGATGATAGATGGCTACACCTTC. It is translated as CASSLGLMIDGYTF. Complete variable domain (other parts from reference TRBV7-2 and TRBJ1-2): GAGVSQSPSNKVTEKGKDVELRCDPISGHTALYWYRQSLGQGLEFLIYFQGNSAPDKSGLPSDRFSAERTGGSVSTLTIQRTQQEDSAVYLCASSLGLMIDGYTFGSGTRLTVV.

The gene calls are TRBV11-2 and TRBJ1-2; unclear D gene. Germline CDR1 is SGHAT and CDR2 is FQNNGV. Trimming pared 5 bases from V and 4 bases from J, leaving 17 bases between. The CDR3 has 15 residues. In DNA form, the CDR3 reads TGTGCCAGCAGCCCCCGTCAACGGAGCCTCTATGGCTACACCTTC. It encodes CASSPRQRSLYGYTF.

The chain carries TRBV29-1 and TRBJ1-1, with 8 positions matching TRBD1. The CDR3 has 13 residues. Trimming took 5 bases from V and 1 from J; bases not matched to a gene: 3. Germline lookup yields CDR1 SQVTM and CDR2 ANQGSEA. For the CDR3, the DNA is TGCAGCGTTCCCGGGACAGGGAACACTGAAGCTTTCTTT. Its translation: CSVPGTGNTEAFF.

This chain joins TRBV9 and TRBJ1-2; D call uncertain. Germline V gene sequence: CDR1 SGDLS, CDR2 YYNGEE. V was pared by 4 bases and J by 1 base, with 8 bases between. CDR3 size: 13 residues. CDR3 DNA sequence: TGTGCCAGCAGCTACGGGATTAACTATGGCTACACCTTC. As protein: CASSYGINYGYTF. Combining the CDR3 with reference TRBV9 and TRBJ1-2 gives the whole variable domain DSGVTQTPKHLITATGQRVTLRCSPRSGDLSVYWYQQSLDQGLQFLIQYYNGEERAKGNILERFSAQQFPDLHSELNLSSLELGDSALYFCASSYGINYGYTFGSGTRLTVV.

The J gene is TRBJ1-4, the V gene TRBV9, with 7 bases identical to TRBD1. With 4 bases clipped from V and 6 bases from J, the junction kept 9 bases outside the gene matches. Looked up from germline, CDR1 is SGDLS and CDR2 is YYNGEE. This CDR3 spans 15 amino acids. The CDR3 DNA follows: TGTGCCAGCAGCCCCACCCCGGGACAGCATGAAAAACTGTTTTTT. Protein sequence: CASSPTPGQHEKLFF.

The chain combines TRBV4-3 with TRBJ2-2; 10 nucleotides match TRBD2. CDR1 and CDR2 (germline): LGHNA, YSLEER. This CDR3 comprises 15 residues. The J segment lost 6 bases and the V segment lost 0 bases, leaving 1 base of the junction unmatched. The CDR3 nucleotides read TGCGCCAGCAGCCAAGAGCTAGCGGGAGCCGGGGAGCTGTTTTTT. Translating gives CASSQELAGAGELFF.